The 10 T cell receptor beta chains below come from one sample, sequenced in a study of cytomegalovirus exposure and HLA in healthy donors. The PCR employed 60 Vbeta primers together with 13 Jbeta primers. Using immunoSEQ multiplex PCR, the repertoire was profiled, and TCRdb retains in-frame clones only, with some absent. The table records roughly 140,000 clones, 68% of them present only once. Sequenced material: PBMCs. These TCRs come from a man aged 55 to 69 in good health and CMV-seronegative.

The chain uses TRBV19 and TRBJ1-1, with 8 bases fitting TRBD1. The CDR3 totals 14 residues. Germline assignment: CDR1 LNHDA and CDR2 SQIVND (reference sequence). V lost 6 bases, J lost 3 bases, and 6 bases stayed unmatched. The CDR3 nucleotides read TGTGCCAGTAGACAGGGGGATATGGACACTGAAGCTTTCTTT. It codes for CASRQGDMDTEAFF.

The gene calls are TRBV5-6 and TRBJ1-1; tentative D call: TRBD1 (5 bases). This CDR3 is built from 15 residues. V was trimmed by 0 bases and J by 5 bases, leaving 14 bases between them. In germline, CDR1 is SGHDT, CDR2 YYEEEE. The CDR3 is CASSLVAGSGTEAFF. The CDR3 nucleotides read TGTGCCAGCAGCTTGGTGGCAGGGAGCGGGACTGAAGCTTTCTTT.

This sequence joins TRBV9 and TRBJ2-5, with D possibly matching TRBD1 (5 bases). The CDR3 contains 14 residues. V dropped 3 bases and J dropped 1 base, with 10 bases sitting between them. Germline CDR1 SGDLS, CDR2 YYNGEE. CDR3 protein: CASSAGHLQETQYF. The CDR3 nucleotides read TGTGCCAGCAGCGCCGGACACCTCCAAGAGACCCAGTACTTC.

The rearrangement links TRBV6-4 to TRBJ2-3; D is possibly TRBD1 (6 bases). CDR1 is MRHNA and CDR2 is SNTAGT in the germline V gene. The CDR3 has 11 residues. The CDR3 DNA sequence: TGTGCGACAGGCCTAAGAAATACGCAGTATTTT. Translated, it gives CATGLRNTQYF.

V usage is TRBV5-1 and J usage is TRBJ1-1; D perhaps matches TRBD1 (5 bases). Looked up from germline, CDR1 is SGHRS and CDR2 is YFSETQ. V lost 4 bases, J lost 3 bases, and 22 bases lay in between. The CDR3 extends over 17 amino acids. In DNA, the CDR3 is TGCGCCAGCAGCCGCGGGGCCCGGGTGGGACGGGACACTGAAGCTTTCTTT. As protein: CASSRGARVGRDTEAFF.

V gene TRBV28 combines with J gene TRBJ2-2; D unresolved. Trimming took off 1 base at V and 1 base at J, with 4 bases between the two ends. The germline gives CDR1 MDHEN, CDR2 SYDVKM. The CDR3 loop spans 14 amino acids. In DNA form, the CDR3 reads TGTGCCAGCAGTTTATCAGAGAACACCGGGGAGCTGTTTTTT. Its protein is CASSLSENTGELFF.

This chain uses TRBV5-1 with TRBJ1-6, with D possibly TRBD1 on 6 matching bases. V gave up 5 bases and J gave up 4 bases, with 13 bases separating them. Per the germline V gene, CDR1 is SGHRS and CDR2 is YFSETQ. The CDR3 spans 15 residues. CDR3 nucleotides: TGCGCCAGCAGACTTGGGCAGGGGTATAATTCACCCCTCCACTTT. It codes for CASRLGQGYNSPLHF.

This clone has a handful of counts. The rearrangement uses TRBV30 and TRBJ1-3; weak D call: TRBD1 (6 bases). The CDR3 consists of 13 residues. Trimming cost V 5 bases and J 4 bases, with 12 bases left between them. Germline V gene sequence: CDR1 GTSNPN, CDR2 SVGIG (reference sequence). CDR3 coding DNA: TGTGCCTGGGCCGGGACAATAGGAAACACCATATATTTT. Protein: CAWAGTIGNTIYF.

This clone was seen a handful of times. The chain joins TRBV2 to TRBJ1-1; D might be TRBD1 (6 bases). The CDR3 loop spans 14 amino acids. Germline V lookup: CDR1 SNHLY, CDR2 FYNNEI. The V end was cut by 6 bases, the J end by 1 base, with 12 bases between. CDR3 nucleotides: TGTGCCAGCAGGGATACAGGGCCGAACACTGAAGCTTTCTTT. Translated: CASRDTGPNTEAFF.

V gene TRBV7-6 combines with J gene TRBJ2-2, with a weak D call TRBD2 (6 bases). Per the germline V gene, CDR1 is SGHVS and CDR2 is FNYEAQ. Trimming took 4 bases from V and 6 from J, leaving 12 bases between them. The CDR3 is made up of 14 amino acids. The CDR3, as DNA: TGTGCCAGCAGCTCGCGGGGAGGCGCCGGGGAGCTGTTTTTT. Its translation: CASSSRGGAGELFF.